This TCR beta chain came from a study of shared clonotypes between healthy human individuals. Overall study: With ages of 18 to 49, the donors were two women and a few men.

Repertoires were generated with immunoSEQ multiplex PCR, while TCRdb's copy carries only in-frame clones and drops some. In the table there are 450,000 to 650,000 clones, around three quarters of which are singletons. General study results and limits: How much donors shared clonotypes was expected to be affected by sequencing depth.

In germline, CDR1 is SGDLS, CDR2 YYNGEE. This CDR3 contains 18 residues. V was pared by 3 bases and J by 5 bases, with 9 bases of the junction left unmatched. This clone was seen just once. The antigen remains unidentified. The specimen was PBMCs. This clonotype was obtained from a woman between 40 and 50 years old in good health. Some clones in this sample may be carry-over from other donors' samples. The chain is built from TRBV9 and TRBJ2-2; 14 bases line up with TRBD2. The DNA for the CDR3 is TGTGCCAGCAGCGCGGCGACTAGCGGGAGGGCCAAAACCGGGGAGCTGTTTTTT. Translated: CASSAATSGRAKTGELFF.